The 2 T cell receptor beta chains below come from one sample, sequenced in a study of CD8 T cells in ankylosing spondylitis. Study-level points and caveats: Characteristic of ankylosing spondylitis blood, it appeared, was a TCR beta motif comprising about 8 highly homologous variants.

For these TCRs, the target antigens are not known. MiXCR was run by TCRdb on the 5' RACE reads, yielding one entry per CDR3 protein. The sample comprises approximately 550,000 distinct CDR3 sequences, roughly 13% of which are singletons, and 6.8% rests with the top ten. Sequencing was performed on blood, either unsorted or a sorted T cell fraction (not recorded which). These receptors originate from a male donor with ankylosing spondylitis.

This clonotype was observed a few times. This chain joins TRBV3-1 and TRBJ1-6; D unclear. V was clipped by 2 bases and J by 10 bases, with 12 bases between them. Germline CDR1 is LGHDT and CDR2 is YNNKEL (reference sequence). The CDR3 runs to 14 residues. CDR3 coding DNA: TGTGCCAGCAGCCAACTCACCTCCGGATCACCCCTCCACTTT. It specifies CASSQLTSGSPLHF.

In its sample, this clonotype was seen a few times. The rearrangement links TRBV11-3 to TRBJ2-3; D possibly matches TRBD1 or TRBD2 (6 bases each). The germline CDR1 and CDR2 sequences are SGHNT and YENEEA. The CDR3 has 15 residues. Trimming stripped 2 bases from V and 7 bases from J, with 16 bases between. CDR3 loop: CASSLRGAGTNTQYF. The CDR3 nucleotides read TGTGCCAGCAGCTTAAGGGGGGCCGGGACAAATACGCAGTATTTT. Full variable domain (remainder filled in from reference TRBV11-3 and TRBJ2-3): EAGVVQSPRYKIIEKKQPVAFWCNPISGHNTLYWYLQNLGQGPELLIRYENEEAVDDSQLPKDRFSAERLKGVDSTLKIQPAELGDSAVYLCASSLRGAGTNTQYFGPGTRLTVL.